A selection of T cell receptor beta chains follows, all from one sample in a study of shared clonotypes between healthy human individuals. Only in-frame clones appear in the TCRdb table, and some are missing; sequencing was by immunoSEQ multiplex PCR. The sample holds millions of clones, 85% to 95% seen once. Specimen: naive CD8+ T cells from PBMCs. The receptors come from a man between 18 and 35 years old in good health. Some clones in this sample may be carry-over from other donors' samples. The CDR3 runs from the conserved cysteine through the conserved F or W. Fields, in order: D gene, V gene, clone size, J gene, CDR3 DNA, CDR3 protein. The D gene is left open where the match is weak. Where a row states a size, it is once, few, many or the class of an expanded clone; other rows omit it.

NA,TRBV7-3,NA,TRBJ2-6,TGTGCCAGCAGTGACTTAGGTGCCAACGTCCTGACTTTC,CASSDLGANVLTF
NA,TRBV7-8,NA,TRBJ2-7,TGTGCCAGCAGCTTATATCTCGGGGGTTACGAGCAGTACTTC,CASSLYLGGYEQYF
NA,TRBV6-5,once,TRBJ2-7,TGTGCCAGCATGAGTTGGAGCTCCTACGAGCAGTACTTC,CASMSWSSYEQYF
TRBD2,TRBV7-9,NA,TRBJ2-7,TGTGCCAGCAGCTTGCCACGGGGAGGGTCAGAGTACGAGCAGTACTTC,CASSLPRGGSEYEQYF
NA,TRBV6-6,NA,TRBJ1-1,TGTGCCAGCACCCCAACCCCGGGACATGAAGCTTTCTTT,CASTPTPGHEAFF
NA,TRBV27,NA,TRBJ2-7,TGTGCCAGCAGATCTGGGTACGAGCAGTACTTC,CASRSGYEQYF
NA,TRBV7-9,NA,TRBJ2-7,TGTGCCAGCGGTCCCGGGGCTTCCTACGAGCAGTACTTC,CASGPGASYEQYF
NA,TRBV6-5,NA,TRBJ2-1,TGTGCCAGCAGTTCCGGGTTGAACTCCTACAATGAGCAGTTCTTC,CASSSGLNSYNEQFF
NA,TRBV27,NA,TRBJ2-7,TGTGCCAGCAGTTGGGGTGAGCGACCCTACGAGCAGTACTTC,CASSWGERPYEQYF
NA,TRBV2,NA,TRBJ2-2,TGTGCCAGAGGTCCCCCGGGAGTGAACACCGGGGAGCTGTTTTTT,CARGPPGVNTGELFF
TRBD1,TRBV13,NA,TRBJ2-7,TGTGCCAGCAGCTCAGGGACAGTCAACGAGCAGTACTTC,CASSSGTVNEQYF
NA,TRBV5-1,NA,TRBJ2-1,TGCGCCAGCAGCTTGGACGGTTGGAATGAGCAGTTCTTC,CASSLDGWNEQFF
NA,TRBV28,NA,TRBJ1-2,TGTGCCAGCAGTTTATTTGGCAGATATGGCTACACCTTC,CASSLFGRYGYTF
NA,TRBV28,NA,TRBJ2-7,TGTGCCAGCAGAGACTTACAGGGGGGGACCTACGAGCAGTACTTC,CASRDLQGGTYEQYF
NA,TRBV6-5,once,TRBJ2-3,TGTGCCAGCTCAATCTACAGGACAGATACGCAGTATTTT,CASSIYRTDTQYF
NA,TRBV28,NA,TRBJ1-1,TGTGCCAGCAGTTTAGGCAGGAGCACTGAAGCTTTCTTT,CASSLGRSTEAFF
NA,TRBV6-5,once,TRBJ2-2,TGTGCCAGCAGTTACTTGGCCTCAGCCGGGGAGCTGTTTTTT,CASSYLASAGELFF
NA,TRBV27,NA,TRBJ1-2,TGTGCCAGCAGTTCACAGGGCTATGGCTACACCTTC,CASSSQGYGYTF
TRBD1,TRBV7-9,NA,TRBJ2-2,TGTGCCAGCAGCGATGTAGGGGGCATCACCGGGGAGCTGTTTTTT,CASSDVGGITGELFF
TRBD1,TRBV9,NA,TRBJ1-3,TGTGCCAGCAGCGTAGCTGGAGACAGGGCTGGAAACACCATATATTTT,CASSVAGDRAGNTIYF
NA,TRBV7-9,NA,TRBJ2-3,TGTGCCAGCAGCCCCTCACAGAGACCCACAGATACGCAGTATTTT,CASSPSQRPTDTQYF
TRBD1,TRBV6-1,few,TRBJ1-1,TGTGCCAGCAGTGGCAGGGGGATGCTGGCTGAAGCTTTCTTT,CASSGRGMLAEAFF
TRBD2,TRBV7-2,NA,TRBJ2-7,TGTGCCAGCAGCCACGGGACTAGCTGGGTATACGAGCAGTACTTC,CASSHGTSWVYEQYF
NA,TRBV9,once,TRBJ2-7,TGTGCCAGCAGCGATGCGGGAACAGGGACTATCTACGAGCAGTACTTC,CASSDAGTGTIYEQYF
NA,TRBV7-9,NA,TRBJ1-2,TGTGCCAGCAGTCAAAACGCTCCTGGGGGGCTCGATGGCTACACCTTC,CASSQNAPGGLDGYTF
TRBD2,TRBV7-8,once,TRBJ2-7,TGTGCCAGCAGCAGTCTAGCGGCCCCCTACGAGCAGTACTTC,CASSSLAAPYEQYF